This T cell receptor beta chain is drawn from a study of blood T cell repertoires in COVID-19. Background on the study: Italy, Spain and the United States were the sources of the convalescent and acute COVID-19 samples. Sample material is recorded as cDNA or gDNA derived from T cells, B-cell-depleted T cells, or PBMCs.

The CDR3 sequence is 11 residues long. V was shortened by 11 bases and J by 4 bases, with 11 bases between the two germline ends. Study processing details: Reference gene primer amplification yielded estimated nucleated cell counts. The table came from immunoSEQ multiplex PCR; TCRdb's copy has only in-frame clones and leaves some out. The V and J calls and clone size come from that table; D and trimming were worked out from the DNA. The sample comprises 200,000 to 250,000 clones, about nine tenths of which are singletons, and 3.5% to 4.5% rests with the top ten. Residents of 24 US areas, aged about 18 to 89 years, made up the participants.

The chain recombines TRBV12-3 or TRBV12-4 with TRBJ1-2; D is uncertain. The TCR originated in a woman aged 40 to 49 with acute COVID-19. The sequencing input was PBMCs or T cells enriched from blood (not recorded which). Written as DNA, the CDR3 is TGTGCCGACAAGGCGGGCTATGGCTACACCTTC. This gives the protein CADKAGYGYTF.